This T cell receptor beta chain emerged from a study of lymphopenia after photon versus proton radiotherapy. With respect to this clone: Its antigen is not known.

Study-level findings and limits: After lymphocyte nadir, photon-treated repertoires showed oligoclonal expansion, especially CD8+ Temra. Relative stability marked proton patients; photon patients lost diversity and naive cells. Survival link was tested only in deceased patients; proton benefit remains a possibility.

Sequenced by immunoSEQ multiplex PCR; TCRdb stores in-frame clones only, minus some. The table has some 3,000 clones, around 93% seen once. Germline lookup yields CDR1 SGHVS and CDR2 FNYEAQ. V lost 3 bases and J lost 0, with 17 bases in between. The CDR3 sequence is 17 residues long. Sequenced material: peripheral blood, taken from a patient treated with photon-based radiotherapy. This rearrangement joins TRBV7-6 to TRBJ2-5, with unresolved D. This TCR was sampled from a woman in her seventies with pancreatic cancer. The CDR3 nucleotides are TGTGCCAGCAGCTTTGGCCCAAACCCCCTGTACCAAGAGACCCAGTACTTC. As protein: CASSFGPNPLYQETQYF. The full variable domain, completed using reference TRBV7-6 and TRBJ2-5, is GAGVSQSPRYKVTKRGQDVALRCDPISGHVSLYWYRQALGQGPEFLTYFNYEAQQDKSGLPNDRFSAERPEGSISTLTIQRTEQRDSAMYRCASSFGPNPLYQETQYFGPGTRLLVL.